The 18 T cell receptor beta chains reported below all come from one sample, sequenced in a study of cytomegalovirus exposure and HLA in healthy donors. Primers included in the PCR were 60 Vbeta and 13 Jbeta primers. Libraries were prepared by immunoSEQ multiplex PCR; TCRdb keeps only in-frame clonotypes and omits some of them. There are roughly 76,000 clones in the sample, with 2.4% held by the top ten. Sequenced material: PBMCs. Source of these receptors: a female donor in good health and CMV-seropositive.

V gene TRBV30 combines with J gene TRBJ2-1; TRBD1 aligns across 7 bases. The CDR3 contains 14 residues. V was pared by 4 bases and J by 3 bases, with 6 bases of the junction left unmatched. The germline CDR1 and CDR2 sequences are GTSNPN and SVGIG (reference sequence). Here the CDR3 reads CAWNRGPIYNEQFF. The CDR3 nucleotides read TGTGCCTGGAACAGGGGCCCTATCTACAATGAGCAGTTCTTC.

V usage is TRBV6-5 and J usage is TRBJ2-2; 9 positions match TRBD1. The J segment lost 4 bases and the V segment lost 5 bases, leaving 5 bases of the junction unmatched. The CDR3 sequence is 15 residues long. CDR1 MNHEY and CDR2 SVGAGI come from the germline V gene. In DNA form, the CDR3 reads TGTGCCAGCAGTCAACAGGGGGCGAGCACCGGGGAGCTGTTTTTT. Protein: CASSQQGASTGELFF.

The CDR3 reads CASSLQAGANTDTQYF. CDR3 nucleotide sequence: TGTGCCAGCAGCTTACAGGCAGGCGCCAACACAGATACGCAGTATTTT. The chain recombines TRBV7-6 with TRBJ2-3; D not certain. This CDR3 comprises 16 residues. CDR1 and CDR2 (germline): SGHVS, FNYEAQ. The ends were cut back, 2 bases at V and 2 bases at J, with 14 bases in the middle.

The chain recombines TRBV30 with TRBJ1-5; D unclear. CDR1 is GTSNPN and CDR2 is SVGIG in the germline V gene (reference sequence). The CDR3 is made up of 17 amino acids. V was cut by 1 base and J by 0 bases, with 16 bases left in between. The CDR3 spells CAWSATTYTDSNQPQHF. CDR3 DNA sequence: TGTGCCTGGAGTGCCACTACCTATACCGATAGCAATCAGCCCCAGCATTTT.

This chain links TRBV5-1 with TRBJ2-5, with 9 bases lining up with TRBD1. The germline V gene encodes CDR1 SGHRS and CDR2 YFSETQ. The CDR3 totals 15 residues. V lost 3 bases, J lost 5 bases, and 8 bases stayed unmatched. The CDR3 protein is CASSSTGGILETQYF. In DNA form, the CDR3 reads TGCGCCAGCAGCTCCACAGGGGGCATACTGGAGACCCAGTACTTC.

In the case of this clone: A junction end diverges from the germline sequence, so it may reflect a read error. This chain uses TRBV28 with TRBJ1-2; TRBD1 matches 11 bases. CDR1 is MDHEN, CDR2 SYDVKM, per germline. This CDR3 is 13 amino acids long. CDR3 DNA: TGTGCCAGCAGTTTCCGGGGGGGACAGGGGGTTTCCTTC. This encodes CASSFRGGQGVSF.

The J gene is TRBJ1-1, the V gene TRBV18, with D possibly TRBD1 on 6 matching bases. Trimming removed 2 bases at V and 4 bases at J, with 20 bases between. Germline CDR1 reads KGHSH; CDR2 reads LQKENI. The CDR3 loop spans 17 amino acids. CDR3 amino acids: CASSPIEAGVQGTEAFF. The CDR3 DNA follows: TGTGCCAGCTCACCAATAGAAGCAGGGGTGCAGGGCACTGAAGCTTTCTTT.

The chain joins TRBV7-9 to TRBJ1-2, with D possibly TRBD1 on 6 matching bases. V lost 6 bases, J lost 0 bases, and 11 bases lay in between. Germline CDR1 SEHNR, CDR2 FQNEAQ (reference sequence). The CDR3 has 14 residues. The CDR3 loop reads CASRRDTSNYGYTF. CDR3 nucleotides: TGTGCCAGCAGACGGGACACTTCTAACTATGGCTACACCTTC. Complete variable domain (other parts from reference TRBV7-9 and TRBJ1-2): DTGVSQNPRHKITKRGQNVTFRCDPISEHNRLYWYRQTLGQGPEFLTYFQNEAQLEKSRLLSDRFSAERPKGSFSTLEIQRTEQGDSAMYLCASRRDTSNYGYTFGSGTRLTVV.

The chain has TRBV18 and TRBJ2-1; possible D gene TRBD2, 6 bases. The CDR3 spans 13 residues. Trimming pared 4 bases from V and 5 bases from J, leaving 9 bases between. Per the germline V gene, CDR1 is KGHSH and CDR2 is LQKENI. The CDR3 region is CASSLGLDNEQFF. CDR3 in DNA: TGTGCCAGCTCACTGGGACTGGACAATGAGCAGTTCTTC.

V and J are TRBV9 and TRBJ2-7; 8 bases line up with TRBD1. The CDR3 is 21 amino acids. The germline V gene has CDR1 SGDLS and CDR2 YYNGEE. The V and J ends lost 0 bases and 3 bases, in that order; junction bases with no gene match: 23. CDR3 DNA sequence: TGTGCCAGCAGCGTAGGAGGGACAGGATTCGGCTGGGGGACACCGATCTACGAGCAGTACTTC. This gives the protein CASSVGGTGFGWGTPIYEQYF.

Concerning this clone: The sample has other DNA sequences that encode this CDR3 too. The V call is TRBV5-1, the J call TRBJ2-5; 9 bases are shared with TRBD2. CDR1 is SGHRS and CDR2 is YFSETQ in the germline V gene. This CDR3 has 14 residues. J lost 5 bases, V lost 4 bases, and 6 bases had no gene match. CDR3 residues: CASSPTSGGETQYF. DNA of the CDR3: TGCGCCAGCAGCCCGACCAGCGGGGGGGAGACCCAGTACTTC.

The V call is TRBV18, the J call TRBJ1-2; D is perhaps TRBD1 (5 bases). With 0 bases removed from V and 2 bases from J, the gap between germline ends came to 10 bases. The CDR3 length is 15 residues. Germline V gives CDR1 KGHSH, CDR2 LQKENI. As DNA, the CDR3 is TGTGCCAGCTCACCACCTCAGGGACTCAACTATGGCTACACCTTC. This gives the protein CASSPPQGLNYGYTF.

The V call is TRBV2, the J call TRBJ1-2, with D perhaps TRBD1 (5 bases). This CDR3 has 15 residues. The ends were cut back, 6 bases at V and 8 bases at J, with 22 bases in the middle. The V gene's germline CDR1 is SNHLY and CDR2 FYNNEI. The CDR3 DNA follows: TGTGCCAGCAGAGCCGTCACGGGACTCCGCGTAGGCTACACCTTC. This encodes CASRAVTGLRVGYTF. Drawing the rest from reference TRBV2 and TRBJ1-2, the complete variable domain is EPEVTQTPSHQVTQMGQEVILRCVPISNHLYFYWYRQILGQKVEFLVSFYNNEISEKSEIFDDQFSVERPDGSNFTLKIRSTKLEDSAMYFCASRAVTGLRVGYTFGSGTRLTVV.

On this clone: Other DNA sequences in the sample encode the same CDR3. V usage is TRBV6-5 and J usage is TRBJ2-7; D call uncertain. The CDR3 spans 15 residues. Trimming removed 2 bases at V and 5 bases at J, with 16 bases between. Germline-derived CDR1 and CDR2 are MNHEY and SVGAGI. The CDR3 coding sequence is TGTGCCAGCAGTTACGACACACAGAGATGGAACGAGCAGTACTTC. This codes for CASSYDTQRWNEQYF.

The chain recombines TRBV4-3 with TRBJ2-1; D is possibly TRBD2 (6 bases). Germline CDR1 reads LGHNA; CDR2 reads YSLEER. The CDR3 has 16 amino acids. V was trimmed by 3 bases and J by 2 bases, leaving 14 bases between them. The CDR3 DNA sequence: TGCGCCAGCAGCCATTTATCGGGGGAGACCTACAATGAGCAGTTCTTC. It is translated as CASSHLSGETYNEQFF.

CDR3 nucleotides: TGTGCCAGCAGCTTGTTTCAGGGGGCAGATACGCAGTATTTT. Its translation is CASSLFQGADTQYF. The chain uses TRBV5-4 and TRBJ2-3, with TRBD1 identical over 7 bases. The germline V gene encodes CDR1 SGHNT and CDR2 YYREEE (reference sequence). V was pared by 1 base and J by 4 bases, with 3 bases of the junction left unmatched. The CDR3 sequence is 14 residues long. Full variable domain (outside the CDR3, taken from reference TRBV5-4 and TRBJ2-3): ETGVTQSPTHLIKTRGQQVTLRCSSQSGHNTVSWYQQALGQGPQFIFQYYREEENGRGNFPPRFSGLQFPNYSSELNVNALELDDSALYLCASSLFQGADTQYFGPGTRLTVL.

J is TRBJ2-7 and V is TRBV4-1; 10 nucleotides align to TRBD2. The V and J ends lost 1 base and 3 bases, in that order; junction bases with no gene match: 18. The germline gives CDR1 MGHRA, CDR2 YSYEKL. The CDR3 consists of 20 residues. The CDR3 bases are TGCGCCAGCAGCCAAGTCCAAAGTCGGGTTCTAGCGGGAGTGAACTACGAGCAGTACTTC. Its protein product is CASSQVQSRVLAGVNYEQYF.

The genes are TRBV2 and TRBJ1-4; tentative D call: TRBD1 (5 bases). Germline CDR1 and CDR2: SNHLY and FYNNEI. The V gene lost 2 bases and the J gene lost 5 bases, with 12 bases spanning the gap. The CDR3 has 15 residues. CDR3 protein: CASSEHRTENEKLFF. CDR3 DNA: TGTGCCAGCAGTGAACACAGGACGGAGAATGAAAAACTGTTTTTT.